These 14 T cell receptor beta chains originate from one sample sequenced in a study of T cells in Graves' hyperthyroidism and ophthalmopathy. TCR beta CDR3 regions were amplified from RNA transcripts. The HTBI set primed first-round TCR CDR3 RT-PCR. TCRdb passed the multiplex PCR reads through MiXCR, listing each CDR3 protein once. In the table there are some 340,000 distinct CDR3 sequences, approximately 13% of which are singletons. The material sequenced was blood. Source of these receptors: a woman in her 40s with Graves' ophthalmopathy.

This clonotype was found many times. The CDR3 here is CASDLGQTLAKNIQYF. CDR3 nucleotides: TGTGCCAGCGACTTGGGACAGACACTAGCCAAAAACATTCAGTACTTC. The V gene is TRBV6-1, the J gene TRBJ2-4; 7 bases are a match to TRBD1. The CDR3 loop spans 16 amino acids. Germline-derived CDR1 and CDR2 are MNHNS and SASEGT. V was clipped by 8 bases and J by 0 bases; unmatched bases: 10.

This clonotype was observed many times. The chain recombines TRBV5-1 with TRBJ1-2; D may be TRBD1 (5 bases). This CDR3 has 15 amino acids. In germline, CDR1 is SGHRS, CDR2 YFSETQ. Deletions cut 4 bases from V and 4 bases from J, with 17 bases between. The CDR3: CASSPEASGGYGYTF. For the CDR3, the DNA is TGCGCCAGCAGCCCGGAGGCTTCTGGGGGCTATGGCTACACCTTC.

This sequence joins TRBV6-5 and TRBJ2-1; 8 bases are shared with TRBD2. This CDR3 spans 16 amino acids. CDR1 MNHEY and CDR2 SVGAGI come from the germline V gene. J gave up 0 bases and V 2 bases, and 3 bases lay outside the gene matches. CDR3 in DNA: TGTGCCAGCAGTTACGCCGGGACTAGCTCCTACAATGAGCAGTTCTTC. Translating gives CASSYAGTSSYNEQFF.

This clonotype showed up many times. The chain recombines TRBV29-1 with TRBJ2-1, with D uncertain. Germline-derived CDR1 and CDR2 are SQVTM and ANQGSEA. There are 13 residues in the CDR3. The V end was cut by 0 bases, the J end by 9 bases, with 12 bases between. CDR3 residues: CSVEDSFGREQFF. CDR3 bases: TGCAGCGTTGAAGATTCTTTCGGTCGTGAGCAGTTCTTC.

This clonotype came up many times. The CDR3 bases are TGTGCCAGCAGTTCCGGGACCCTTAAGCAGTACTTC. Translated: CASSSGTLKQYF. V usage is TRBV6-1 and J usage is TRBJ2-7; D tentatively reads TRBD1 or TRBD2 (5 bases each). Germline CDR1 and CDR2: MNHNS and SASEGT. The length of the CDR3 is 12 residues. V was pared by 5 bases and J by 8 bases, with 13 bases between.

This clonotype has a count of ten or more. The J gene is TRBJ2-3, the V gene TRBV27; weak D call: TRBD1 (7 bases). Germline CDR1 reads MNHEY; CDR2 reads SMNVEV (reference sequence). This CDR3 has 16 residues. Trimming stripped 5 bases from V and 2 bases from J, with 17 bases between. In DNA form, the CDR3 reads TGTGCCAGCAGTCCCCATGGCAGGGGGGACACAGATACGCAGTATTTT. It is translated as CASSPHGRGDTDTQYF.

This clonotype was picked up a small number of times. The chain carries TRBV7-9 and TRBJ2-3; tentatively, D is TRBD2 (6 bases). V gave up 2 bases and J gave up 4 bases, with 13 bases separating them. The CDR3 covers 15 residues. In germline, CDR1 is SEHNR, CDR2 FQNEAQ (reference sequence). CDR3 residues: CASSLTVAGPDTQYF. DNA of the CDR3: TGTGCCAGCAGCTTAACGGTTGCGGGACCAGATACGCAGTATTTT.

This clonotype has a count of ten or more. V is TRBV29-1 and J is TRBJ2-7, with a tentative D call TRBD1 (5 bases). Trimming removed 3 bases from V and 9 bases from J, with 12 bases in between. The CDR3 has 11 amino acids. Germline CDR1 reads SQVTM; CDR2 reads ANQGSEA. The CDR3 nucleotides read TGCAGCGTTGATGCAGGGCTCGGGCAGTACTTC. Residues: CSVDAGLGQYF.

In this sample, this clonotype turned up many times. The chain couples TRBV6-1 to TRBJ1-5; D uncertain. V lost 2 bases and J 4 bases, leaving 12 bases between the germline ends. The CDR3 is made up of 15 amino acids. Germline V gene sequence: CDR1 MNHNS, CDR2 SASEGT. In nucleotides, the CDR3 is TGTGCCAGCAGTGAAAGTTTAGGGCCTAATCAGCCCCAGCATTTT. Translated, it gives CASSESLGPNQPQHF.

Only a few counts were recorded for this clonotype. The CDR3 sequence: CASSGGQGFEKLFF. CDR3 nucleotide sequence: TGTGCCAGCAGTGGGGGACAGGGGTTTGAAAAACTGTTTTTT. This chain joins TRBV2 and TRBJ1-4, with 10 bases lining up with TRBD1. J was trimmed by 7 bases and V by 4 bases; bases with no gene match: 3. The CDR3 consists of 14 residues. Germline CDR1 SNHLY, CDR2 FYNNEI.

This clonotype was observed a few times. The chain recombines TRBV19 with TRBJ2-5; possibly TRBD2 for D (6 bases). The CDR3 runs to 14 residues. Looked up from germline, CDR1 is LNHDA and CDR2 is SQIVND (reference sequence). V lost 1 base and J lost 2, with 8 bases in between. CDR3 bases: TGTGCCAGTAGTATAGTGGGGGGACAAGAGACCCAGTACTTC. Translation gives CASSIVGGQETQYF.

This clonotype came up a few times. The chain is built from TRBV15 and TRBJ2-7, with unresolved D. The CDR3 is 17 amino acids. V gave up 1 base and J gave up 7 bases, with 23 bases separating them. In germline, CDR1 is LNHNV, CDR2 YYDKDF (reference sequence). The CDR3 protein is CATSRGYGVPLPEEQYF. The CDR3 DNA sequence: TGTGCCACCAGCAGAGGGTACGGAGTCCCCTTACCGGAAGAGCAGTACTTC.

This clonotype was observed many times. This chain uses TRBV7-2 with TRBJ2-3; tentatively, D is TRBD2 (7 bases). Germline CDR1 SGHTA, CDR2 FQGNSA. The CDR3 length is 17 residues. Deletions cut 5 bases from V and 2 bases from J, with 20 bases between. For the CDR3, the DNA is TGTGCCAGCAGCATCAGGGGAAAGCGGGGATACACAGATACGCAGTATTTT. It codes for CASSIRGKRGYTDTQYF.

This clonotype was picked up a small number of times. The genes are TRBV19 and TRBJ2-1; TRBD2 matches 16 bases. The V gene end was trimmed by 5 bases and the J gene end by 8 bases; junction bases not matched to a gene: 3. Germline V gene sequence: CDR1 LNHDA, CDR2 SQIVND (reference sequence). The CDR3 runs 15 residues. CDR3 sequence (DNA): TGTGCCAGTAGTCCGGGACTAGCGGGGGGGGATGAGCAGTTCTTC. As protein: CASSPGLAGGDEQFF.